The clone carrying this TCR beta chain was picked up many times. Template material for amplifying TCR beta CDR3 regions consisted of RNA transcripts. The TCR CDR3 was amplified in a first-round RT-PCR using the HTBI primer set. One entry per CDR3 protein, called by TCRdb with MiXCR from the multiplex PCR reads. The sample records almost 600,000 distinct CDR3 sequences, 46% being singletons. This specimen belongs to a study of T cells in Graves' hyperthyroidism and ophthalmopathy. The ends were cut back, 1 base at V and 5 bases at J, with 11 bases in the middle. Germline V gene data show CDR1 as SGHVS and CDR2 as FQNEAQ. The CDR3 loop spans 14 amino acids.

This receptor was taken from a woman younger than 35 with Graves' hyperthyroidism. The chain employs TRBV7-8 and TRBJ1-2; D possibly corresponds to TRBD1 (5 bases). The sample taken for sequencing was peripheral blood or thyroid tissue (not recorded which). The CDR3 DNA follows: TGTGCCAGCAGCTTAGTTGCCAGGGCGTATGGCTACACCTTC. Its protein product is CASSLVARAYGYTF. Full variable domain (missing parts from reference TRBV7-8 and TRBJ1-2): GAGVSQSPRYKVAKRGQDVALRCDPISGHVSLFWYQQALGQGPEFLTYFQNEAQLDKSGLPSDRFFAERPEGSVSTLKIQRTQQEDSAVYLCASSLVARAYGYTFGSGTRLTVV.